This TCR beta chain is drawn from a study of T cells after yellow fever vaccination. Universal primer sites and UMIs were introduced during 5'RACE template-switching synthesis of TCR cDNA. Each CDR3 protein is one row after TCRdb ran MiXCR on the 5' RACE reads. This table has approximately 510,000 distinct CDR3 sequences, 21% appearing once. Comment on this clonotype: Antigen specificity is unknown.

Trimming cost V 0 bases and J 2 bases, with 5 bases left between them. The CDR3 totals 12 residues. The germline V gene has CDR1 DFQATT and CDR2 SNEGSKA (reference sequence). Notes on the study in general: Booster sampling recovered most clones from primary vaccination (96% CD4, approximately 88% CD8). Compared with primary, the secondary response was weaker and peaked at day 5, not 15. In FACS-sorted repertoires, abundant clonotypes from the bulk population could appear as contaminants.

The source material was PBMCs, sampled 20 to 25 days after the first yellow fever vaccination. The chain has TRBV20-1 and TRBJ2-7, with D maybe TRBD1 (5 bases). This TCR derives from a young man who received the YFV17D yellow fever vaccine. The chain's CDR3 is CSAREGAYEQYV. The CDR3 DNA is TGCAGTGCTAGAGAAGGGGCCTACGAGCAGTACGTC.